What follows describes a single TCR beta chain. This specimen comes from a study of shared clonotypes between healthy human individuals. Profiling relied on immunoSEQ multiplex PCR, and the TCRdb table lists in-frame clones only, not all of them. The sample includes about 490,000 clones, 70% to 80% of them seen just once. Study donors comprised healthy, HIV-negative adults devoid of recent acute infection or vaccination. The sequence was obtained from a woman aged 40 to 50 in good health. Some clones in this sample may be carry-over from other donors' samples. Sequenced input: PBMCs.

CDR3 in amino acids: CASSYSRDVGEQYF. CDR3 bases: TGTGCCAGCAGTTACTCCAGGGACGTGGGAGAGCAGTACTTC. This chain joins TRBV6-6 and TRBJ2-7; possibly TRBD1 or TRBD2 for D (5 bases each). Germline loops: CDR1 MNHNY, CDR2 SVGAGI (reference sequence). The ends were cut back, 0 bases at V and 7 bases at J, with 13 bases in the middle. CDR3 length: 14 residues.